This T cell receptor (beta chain) was captured by sequencing in a study of T-cell memory formation after mild COVID-19. Across the whole study: Most TCR clusters belonged to a single donor. Study-level points and caveats: Clones that contracted from day 15 to 85 were balanced CD4/CD8, while later expanders leaned CD4+. Pre-infection memory already had some responding clones, implying cross-reactive memory joined.

Trimming pared 3 bases from V and 0 bases from J, leaving 14 bases between. CDR1 and CDR2 from the germline V gene are MNHEY and SMNVEV (reference sequence). The CDR3 contains 16 residues. After 5'RACE with constant-segment primers, TCR alpha and TCR beta cDNA libraries carrying sample barcodes and UMIs were obtained. TCRdb reanalysed the 5' RACE reads using MiXCR and keeps one entry per CDR3 protein. The profile shows around 370,000 distinct CDR3 sequences, 20% to 25% of them singletons. With regard to this clonotype: Its antigen remains unidentified.

This chain joins TRBV27 and TRBJ1-1; D is undetermined. This sequence originates from an adult woman who had mild COVID-19 (a few samples of this study predate the infection). Cell type and time point are not known. Sequenced: PBMCs or a T cell subset sorted from them (not recorded which). The CDR3: CASSLDGRNMNTEAFF. The DNA of the CDR3 is TGTGCCAGCAGTTTGGACGGAAGGAACATGAACACTGAAGCTTTCTTT.